The rows below give T cell receptor beta chains drawn from one sample of a study of blood T cell repertoires in COVID-19. Produced via immunoSEQ multiplex PCR; TCRdb's table is partial and in-frame only. The top ten clones hold approximately 15% of a sample with 13,000 or so clones, less than 85% of them seen once. Material for sequencing was peripheral blood. The receptors were gathered from a man aged 40-50 years with active or convalescent COVID-19. Each CDR3 is given with its conserved first and last residue. The order of the fields is J gene, D gene, V gene, clone size, CDR3 protein, CDR3 DNA. The D gene is left open where the match is weak. Size tells how often a clone was seen (once, few, many) or the class of an expanded clone, and some rows leave it out.

J: TRBJ2-6
D: .
V: TRBV9
size: .
CDR3: CASSVDSSGANVLTF
DNA: TGTGCCAGCAGCGTTGACAGCTCTGGGGCCAACGTCCTGACTTTC

J: TRBJ1-1
D: .
V: TRBV29-1
size: .
CDR3: CSGLRTDMNTEAFF
DNA: TGCAGCGGCTTGAGGACAGATATGAACACTGAAGCTTTCTTT

J: TRBJ2-7
D: .
V: TRBV29-1
size: .
CDR3: CSVEPTGFYEQYF
DNA: TGCAGCGTTGAGCCAACAGGGTTCTACGAGCAGTACTTC

J: TRBJ2-1
D: TRBD2
V: TRBV6-2/TRBV6-3
size: .
CDR3: CASSPGTSAIVYEQFF
DNA: TGTGCCAGCAGTCCCGGGACTAGCGCCATCGTATATGAGCAGTTCTTC

J: TRBJ1-5
D: TRBD1
V: TRBV2
size: .
CDR3: CASRIQGGQPQHF
DNA: TGTGCCAGCAGGATACAGGGGGGTCAGCCCCAGCATTTT

J: TRBJ2-7
D: .
V: TRBV6-2/TRBV6-3
size: .
CDR3: CASSPGEQYF
DNA: TGTGCCAGCAGTCCAGGGGAGCAGTACTTC

J: TRBJ1-6
D: .
V: TRBV14
size: .
CDR3: CASSQGRGWGSPLHF
DNA: TGTGCCAGCAGCCAAGGCAGGGGATGGGGTTCACCCCTCCACTTT

J: TRBJ2-1
D: TRBD1
V: TRBV7-3
size: few
CDR3: CASSSGQGSRNEQFF
DNA: TGTGCCAGCAGCTCCGGACAGGGCTCAAGGAATGAGCAGTTCTTC

J: TRBJ2-1
D: .
V: TRBV6-5
size: once
CDR3: CASRLTTGNEQFF
DNA: TGTGCCAGCAGGCTAACTACAGGAAATGAGCAGTTCTTC

J: TRBJ2-2
D: TRBD1
V: TRBV5-1
size: .
CDR3: CASSSDGQGGNGELFF
DNA: TGCGCCAGCAGCTCGGATGGACAGGGCGGGAACGGGGAGCTGTTTTTT

J: TRBJ1-1
D: .
V: TRBV12-3/TRBV12-4
size: .
CDR3: CASRSGPEAFF
DNA: TGTGCCAGCCGGTCTGGGCCTGAAGCTTTCTTT

J: TRBJ1-6
D: TRBD1
V: TRBV19
size: .
CDR3: CASSAGQGLNSPLHF
DNA: TGTGCCAGTAGTGCGGGACAGGGACTTAATTCACCCCTCCACTTT

J: TRBJ2-1
D: .
V: TRBV5-1
size: .
CDR3: CASSLGQMSYNEQFF
DNA: TGCGCCAGCAGCTTGGGACAGATGTCCTACAATGAGCAGTTCTTC

J: TRBJ2-7
D: TRBD1
V: TRBV29-1
size: .
CDR3: CSVADTSGTGGSYEQYF
DNA: TGCAGCGTAGCAGATACATCCGGGACAGGGGGCTCCTACGAGCAGTACTTC

J: TRBJ2-5
D: .
V: TRBV7-9
size: .
CDR3: CASSYGWTGGPIGETQYF
DNA: TGTGCCAGCAGCTACGGGTGGACGGGGGGCCCAATCGGCGAGACCCAGTACTTC

J: TRBJ1-4
D: TRBD1
V: TRBV19
size: .
CDR3: CASSRLTGAATNEKLFF
DNA: TGTGCCAGTAGTAGGCTTACAGGGGCCGCAACTAATGAAAAACTGTTTTTT

J: TRBJ1-6
D: TRBD1
V: TRBV10-2
size: .
CDR3: CASSDEAGGASNSPLHF
DNA: TGCGCCAGCAGTGATGAGGCAGGGGGCGCATCCAATTCACCCCTCCACTTT

J: TRBJ2-2
D: TRBD2
V: TRBV4-1
size: .
CDR3: CASSQGLAGYGELFF
DNA: TGCGCCAGCAGCCAAGGACTAGCGGGGTACGGGGAGCTGTTTTTT

J: TRBJ1-3
D: .
V: TRBV9
size: .
CDR3: CASSVDYSGNTIYF
DNA: TGTGCCAGCAGCGTAGATTATTCCGGAAACACCATATATTTT

J: TRBJ1-1
D: .
V: TRBV5-1
size: once
CDR3: CASSQNTGHWNTEAFF
DNA: TGCGCCAGCAGCCAGAATACAGGTCATTGGAACACTGAAGCTTTCTTT

J: TRBJ2-1
D: .
V: TRBV5-1
size: .
CDR3: CASSLEDSYNEQFF
DNA: TGCGCCAGCAGCTTGGAGGACAGTTACAATGAGCAGTTCTTC

J: TRBJ1-6
D: .
V: TRBV10-2
size: .
CDR3: CASRGEGSPLHF
DNA: TGCGCCAGCCGAGGGGAGGGTTCACCCCTCCACTTT

J: TRBJ2-5
D: TRBD2
V: TRBV25-1
size: .
CDR3: CASRRGEQETQYF
DNA: TGTGCCAGCCGCCGGGGGGAACAAGAGACCCAGTACTTC

J: TRBJ2-5
D: .
V: TRBV5-6
size: .
CDR3: CASSLGPAAQETQYF
DNA: TGTGCCAGCAGCTTGGGGCCAGCGGCCCAAGAGACCCAGTACTTC

J: TRBJ1-2
D: .
V: TRBV4-3
size: medium-sized
CDR3: CASSQGRDFPYGYTF
DNA: TGCGCCAGCAGCCAAGGTAGAGACTTTCCCTATGGCTACACCTTC

J: TRBJ1-1
D: .
V: TRBV12-3/TRBV12-4
size: once
CDR3: CASGRRFRVDAFF
DNA: TGTGCCAGCGGGCGACGTTTCAGGGTGGATGCTTTCTTT

J: TRBJ2-7
D: TRBD1
V: TRBV5-1
size: .
CDR3: CASGDSTYEQYF
DNA: TGCGCCAGCGGGGACAGTACCTACGAGCAGTACTTC

J: TRBJ2-6
D: .
V: TRBV7-2
size: few
CDR3: CASSQGAGALSGANVLTF
DNA: TGTGCCAGCAGCCAGGGGGCGGGGGCCCTCTCTGGGGCCAACGTCCTGACTTTC

J: TRBJ2-3
D: TRBD1
V: TRBV19
size: .
CDR3: CASSGQVDRGTQYF
DNA: TGTGCCAGTAGTGGACAAGTCGACAGGGGGACGCAGTATTTT

J: TRBJ1-1
D: TRBD1
V: TRBV27
size: once
CDR3: CASSFSTGTGSLNTEAFF
DNA: TGTGCCAGCAGTTTTTCCACCGGGACAGGGTCTCTGAACACTGAAGCTTTCTTT

J: TRBJ2-1
D: .
V: TRBV19
size: .
CDR3: CASSIHRSSYNEQFF
DNA: TGTGCCAGTAGTATCCACAGGAGCTCCTACAATGAGCAGTTCTTC

J: TRBJ1-2
D: .
V: TRBV5-5
size: .
CDR3: CASSSNYGYTF
DNA: TGTGCCAGCAGCTCAAACTATGGCTACACCTTC

J: TRBJ1-6
D: .
V: TRBV2
size: .
CDR3: CASSATGWSDSPLHF
DNA: TGTGCCAGCAGTGCTACAGGGTGGAGCGATTCACCCCTCCACTTT

J: TRBJ1-5
D: .
V: TRBV2
size: .
CDR3: CASSVDEGQPQHF
DNA: TGTGCCAGCAGTGTAGATGAGGGTCAGCCCCAGCATTTT

J: TRBJ2-2
D: .
V: TRBV19
size: few
CDR3: CATPWHTGELFF
DNA: TGTGCCACCCCGTGGCACACCGGGGAGCTGTTTTTT

J: TRBJ2-2
D: .
V: TRBV27
size: .
CDR3: CASSLRFNTGELFF
DNA: TGTGCCAGCAGTTTACGTTTTAACACCGGGGAGCTGTTTTTT

J: TRBJ1-4
D: TRBD1
V: TRBV9
size: once
CDR3: CASSESGTANEKLFF
DNA: TGTGCCAGCAGCGAATCCGGGACAGCTAATGAAAAACTGTTTTTT

J: TRBJ2-7
D: .
V: TRBV3-1/TRBV3-2
size: .
CDR3: CASRSQGYEQYF
DNA: TGTGCCAGCAGATCACAGGGCTACGAGCAGTACTTC

J: TRBJ2-7
D: .
V: TRBV4-3
size: .
CDR3: CASSHRTSDSAYEQYF
DNA: TGCGCCAGCAGCCACCGGACCTCGGACTCAGCCTACGAGCAGTACTTC

J: TRBJ2-7
D: TRBD1
V: TRBV6-6
size: .
CDR3: CASSQGRQGAGEQYF
DNA: TGTGCCAGCAGTCAAGGCCGACAGGGGGCGGGGGAGCAGTACTTC

J: TRBJ1-2
D: TRBD1
V: TRBV5-6
size: .
CDR3: CASSPDRVYGYTF
DNA: TGTGCCAGCAGCCCTGACAGGGTCTATGGCTACACCTTC

J: TRBJ2-3
D: TRBD1
V: TRBV11-2
size: once
CDR3: CASSRSQGAGADTQYF
DNA: TGTGCCAGCAGCCGATCACAGGGGGCAGGGGCAGATACGCAGTATTTT

J: TRBJ2-7
D: TRBD2
V: TRBV6-5
size: medium-sized
CDR3: CASILAGSYEQYF
DNA: TGTGCCAGCATACTAGCGGGGTCCTACGAGCAGTACTTC

J: TRBJ1-2
D: .
V: TRBV2
size: .
CDR3: CASSPGSNYGYTF
DNA: TGTGCCAGCAGCCCGGGTTCGAACTATGGCTACACCTTC

J: TRBJ2-2
D: .
V: TRBV11-2
size: .
CDR3: CASSSAGFDGELFF
DNA: TGTGCCAGCAGCTCAGCAGGGTTTGACGGGGAGCTGTTTTTT

J: TRBJ1-2
D: .
V: TRBV6-1
size: .
CDR3: CASSERGNYGYTF
DNA: TGTGCCAGCAGTGAACGGGGAAACTATGGCTACACCTTC

J: TRBJ2-2
D: .
V: TRBV2
size: .
CDR3: CASSDGGMNTGELFF
DNA: TGTGCCAGCAGTGACGGCGGGATGAACACCGGGGAGCTGTTTTTT

J: TRBJ2-2
D: TRBD1
V: TRBV7-9
size: .
CDR3: CASSQGDRGTYTGELFF
DNA: TGTGCCAGCAGCCAAGGTGACAGGGGGACCTACACCGGGGAGCTGTTTTTT

J: TRBJ1-2
D: .
V: TRBV7-9
size: .
CDR3: CASSSDRLYGYTF
DNA: TGTGCCAGCAGCAGCGACAGGCTCTATGGCTACACCTTC

J: TRBJ1-1
D: .
V: TRBV7-9
size: .
CDR3: CASSLYLNTEAFF
DNA: TGTGCCAGCAGCTTATACTTGAACACTGAAGCTTTCTTT

J: TRBJ1-5
D: TRBD1
V: TRBV28
size: few
CDR3: CASSRPPGTGHQPQHF
DNA: TGTGCCAGCAGCCGACCTCCCGGGACAGGTCACCAGCCCCAGCATTTT

J: TRBJ1-5
D: TRBD1
V: TRBV12-3/TRBV12-4
size: once
CDR3: CASSFRGLQPQHF
DNA: TGTGCCAGCAGTTTCAGGGGGCTTCAGCCCCAGCATTTT

J: TRBJ2-7
D: .
V: TRBV5-1
size: .
CDR3: CASSSDYIRYEQYF
DNA: TGCGCCAGCAGCTCTGACTACATTCGCTACGAGCAGTACTTC

J: TRBJ2-7
D: .
V: TRBV7-6
size: .
CDR3: CASSQPGQTLRPYEQYF
DNA: TGTGCCAGCAGCCAGCCCGGACAGACCCTACGACCCTACGAGCAGTACTTC